This entry features one T cell receptor beta chain sequence. CD8+ T cell subsets were each sorted in triplicate, about 300,000 cells apiece. These data belong to a study of CXCR3-negative and CXCR3-positive naive CD8 T cells. The libraries of TRB cDNA were constructed through 5' RACE using UMI labels. TCRdb derives one entry per CDR3 protein from the 5' RACE reads, leaving out DNA. The sample has about 56,000 distinct CDR3 sequences, and its top ten clones hold 20% to 25%. The CDR3 contains 15 residues. Germline-derived CDR1 and CDR2 are LGHNA and YSLEER. This TCR was sampled from a human donor in good health. Some clones in this sample may be carry-over from other donors' samples. The specimen was memory CD8+ T cells from blood. The V gene is TRBV4-3, the J gene TRBJ2-7. The CDR3: CASSQEDVDNYEQYF.